This T cell receptor (beta chain) comes out of a study of blood T cell repertoires in COVID-19. The CDR3 covers 15 residues. Germline CDR1 and CDR2: SGHAT and FQNNGV. V was trimmed by 0 bases and J by 6 bases, leaving 12 bases between them. Repertoires were generated with immunoSEQ multiplex PCR, while TCRdb's copy carries only in-frame clones and drops some. Of some 250,000 clones detected, roughly nine tenths appear once; the ten largest clones hold roughly 1.2%. Sequenced: PBMCs or T cells enriched from blood (not recorded which). The chain links TRBV11-2 to TRBJ1-5; tentatively, D is TRBD1 (6 bases). The receptor's source is a human donor in a cohort exposed to, infected with or recovered from COVID-19 (not recorded which). The donor label of this sample is uncertain. The CDR3 coding sequence is TGTGCCAGCAGCTTAGACAGGGGACGAGGTCAGCCCCAGCATTTT. It is translated as CASSLDRGRGQPQHF.